The next 18 T cell receptor beta chains were all read from a single sample in a study of early T cells in non-severe SARS-CoV-2 infection. Each CDR3 protein gets one entry after TCRdb re-called the 5' RACE reads with MiXCR. Of approximately 99,000 distinct CDR3 sequences in the sample, 9% to 13% are singletons; the top ten hold roughly 2.9%. What was sequenced was whole blood. Receptor source: an adult who was a healthcare worker with PCR-confirmed SARS-CoV-2 infection or an uninfected control (not recorded which).

This clonotype was recorded a few times. The rearrangement links TRBV19 to TRBJ2-2; D may be TRBD1 (5 bases). Germline V gene data show CDR1 as LNHDA and CDR2 as SQIVND (reference sequence). Trimming took off 4 bases at V and 7 bases at J, with 7 bases between the two ends. The CDR3 runs 12 residues. CDR3 nucleotides: TGTGCCAGTAGTAGCCAGGGCGGGGAGCTGTTTTTT. This codes for CASSSQGGELFF.

This clonotype was observed many times. V is TRBV5-1 and J is TRBJ1-2, with D maybe TRBD1 (6 bases). This CDR3 contains 16 residues. Trimming took 2 bases from V and 6 from J, leaving 20 bases between them. Germline lookup yields CDR1 SGHRS and CDR2 YFSETQ. CDR3 in amino acids: CASSFLIGGGQDGYTF. For the CDR3, the DNA is TGCGCCAGCAGCTTCCTAATCGGGGGCGGCCAGGATGGCTACACCTTC. Supplemented by reference TRBV5-1 and TRBJ1-2, the full variable domain reads KAGVTQTPRYLIKTRGQQVTLSCSPISGHRSVSWYQQTPGQGLQFLFEYFSETQRNKGNFPGRFSGRQFSNSRSEMNVSTLELGDSALYLCASSFLIGGGQDGYTFGSGTRLTVV.

This clonotype was recorded at least ten times. The rearrangement links TRBV3-1 to TRBJ1-2; D may be TRBD1 (5 bases). CDR1 LGHDT and CDR2 YNNKEL come from the germline V gene (reference sequence). V was clipped by 1 base and J by 8 bases, with 17 bases between them. The CDR3 contains 15 residues. CDR3 region: CASSQVPGGGQGYTF. The CDR3 DNA follows: TGTGCCAGCAGCCAAGTCCCGGGGGGAGGGCAAGGCTACACCTTC.

In this sample, this clonotype turned up a few times. In DNA form, the CDR3 reads TGCGCCAGCTCTGCCAGTCAAGAGACCCAGTACTTC. Translation gives CASSASQETQYF. This chain uses TRBV5-1 with TRBJ2-5, with D unclear. The V gene lost 7 bases and the J gene lost 2 bases, with 9 bases spanning the gap. CDR3 length: 12 amino acids. Germline V gene lookup returns CDR1 SGHRS and CDR2 YFSETQ.

There are a few counts of this clonotype. V and J are TRBV27 and TRBJ1-2; D is undetermined. The V gene's germline CDR1 is MNHEY and CDR2 SMNVEV (reference sequence). CDR3 length: 12 residues. Trimming stripped 2 bases from V and 4 bases from J, with 5 bases between. The CDR3 region is CASSLDPYGYTF. The CDR3 coding sequence is TGTGCCAGCAGTTTAGACCCCTATGGCTACACCTTC.

In its sample, this clonotype was seen a few times. The genes are TRBV6-5 and TRBJ1-1; no firm D call. The CDR3 has 14 residues. Germline-derived CDR1 and CDR2 are MNHEY and SVGAGI. V was pared by 4 bases and J by 7 bases, with 16 bases between. The CDR3 is CASSSSVVGIEAFF. The CDR3 DNA sequence: TGTGCCAGCAGTTCCTCGGTGGTGGGGATTGAAGCTTTCTTT.

This clonotype was counted at least ten times. CDR3 nucleotide sequence: TGTGCCAGCAGTTACCTGGGAACCGGGGAGCTGTTTTTT. Protein sequence: CASSYLGTGELFF. V usage is TRBV6-5 and J usage is TRBJ2-2; no clear D gene. The V end lost 2 bases, the J end lost 5 bases, and 6 bases lay between the germline ends. Per germline, CDR1 MNHEY and CDR2 SVGAGI. This CDR3 contains 13 residues.

This clonotype was observed a handful of times. The V call is TRBV11-3, the J call TRBJ1-6; maybe TRBD1 (5 bases). V lost 5 bases to trimming and J lost 3 bases, with 14 bases between them. This CDR3 spans 16 amino acids. The V gene's germline CDR1 is SGHNT and CDR2 YENEEA. This CDR3 reads CASSPDGGIYNSPLHF. The CDR3 nucleotides are TGTGCCAGCAGCCCCGATGGGGGGATCTATAATTCACCCCTCCACTTT.

The chain joins TRBV18 to TRBJ2-7; 9 nucleotides match TRBD1. CDR3 length equals 15 residues. Germline V gene data show CDR1 as KGHSH and CDR2 as LQKENI. With 8 bases clipped from V and 2 bases from J, the junction kept 10 bases outside the gene matches. The DNA for the CDR3 is TGTGCCAGCGTAATAGGGGGACAGGGTACCTACGAGCAGTACTTC. It is translated as CASVIGGQGTYEQYF.

This clonotype was observed many times. Here the CDR3 reads CSASGDSTDTQYF. The CDR3 DNA follows: TGCAGTGCTAGCGGAGATAGCACAGATACGCAGTATTTT. The chain couples TRBV20-1 to TRBJ2-3; D is unresolved. The CDR3 totals 13 residues. Trimming shortened V by 3 bases and J by 0 bases, and 7 bases separated the two germline ends. Germline lookup yields CDR1 DFQATT and CDR2 SNEGSKA (reference sequence).

This chain connects TRBV12-5 to TRBJ2-1, with D unresolved. Germline V CDR1 and CDR2: LGHNT, FRNRAP. Trimming removed 0 bases at V and 1 base at J, with 10 bases between. This CDR3 comprises 16 residues. CDR3 sequence reads: CASGLVHGPSYNEQFF. The CDR3, as DNA: TGTGCTAGTGGTTTGGTACACGGGCCATCCTACAATGAGCAGTTCTTC. The whole variable domain, filled in from reference TRBV12-5 and TRBJ2-1, reads DARVTQTPRHKVTEMGQEVTMRCQPILGHNTVFWYRQTMMQGLELLAYFRNRAPLDDSGMPKDRFSAEMPDATLATLKIQPSEPRDSAVYFCASGLVHGPSYNEQFFGPGTRLTVL.

In its sample, this clonotype was seen many times. V is TRBV29-1 and J is TRBJ2-2; possibly TRBD1 or TRBD2 for D (6 bases each). The CDR3 extends over 13 amino acids. V gave up 3 bases and J gave up 4 bases, with 9 bases separating them. Per germline, CDR1 SQVTM and CDR2 ANQGSEA. The CDR3 here is CSVDRGGTGELFF. CDR3 coding DNA: TGCAGCGTTGACAGGGGAGGCACCGGGGAGCTGTTTTTT.

This clonotype came up many times. The rearrangement links TRBV9 to TRBJ1-6; D is uncertain. CDR1 SGDLS and CDR2 YYNGEE come from the germline V gene. The ends were cut back, 1 base at V and 0 bases at J, with 11 bases in the middle. The CDR3 sequence is 17 residues long. CDR3 coding DNA: TGTGCCAGCAGCGTAAATAGAGGAGCCTCCTATAATTCACCCCTCCACTTT. This codes for CASSVNRGASYNSPLHF.

This clonotype was seen ten or more times. The chain carries TRBV14 and TRBJ2-5; D is uncertain. The V and J ends lost 5 bases and 3 bases respectively, with 4 bases between them. Germline V gene data show CDR1 as SGHDN and CDR2 as FVKESK. The CDR3 is 11 amino acids. CDR3 sequence reads: CASSVKETQYF. The DNA for the CDR3 is TGTGCCAGCAGCGTAAAAGAGACCCAGTACTTC.

In its sample, this clonotype was seen many times. This rearrangement joins TRBV19 to TRBJ2-7; a possible D gene is TRBD2 (6 bases). Germline CDR1 is LNHDA and CDR2 is SQIVND (reference sequence). V dropped 3 bases and J dropped 3 bases, with 15 bases sitting between them. This CDR3 has 15 residues. CDR3 sequence: CASSISGGGYYEQYF. CDR3 nucleotides: TGTGCCAGTAGTATTAGCGGCGGAGGGTACTACGAGCAGTACTTC.

Points on this clonotype: A much larger clone is a single base away; this may be a read error. The V call is TRBV28, the J call TRBJ1-4; D is ambiguous. V was trimmed by 5 bases and J by 4 bases, leaving 2 bases between them. CDR1 and CDR2 from the germline V gene are MDHEN and SYDVKM. This CDR3 contains 11 residues. This chain's CDR3 is CASSLNEKLFF. CDR3 nucleotide sequence: TGTGCCAGCAGTCTTAATGAAAAACTGTTTTTT.

The chain carries TRBV6-2 or TRBV6-3 and TRBJ1-4, with D hard to call. The CDR3 is 14 amino acids. V lost 2 bases and J 5 bases, leaving 9 bases between the germline ends. Germline V gives CDR1 MNHEY, CDR2 SVGEGT. CDR3 in amino acids: CASSYKWENEKLFF. The CDR3 DNA reads TGTGCCAGCAGTTACAAGTGGGAGAATGAAAAACTGTTTTTT.

This clonotype was detected only a few times. This chain connects TRBV7-9 to TRBJ2-2, with D possibly being TRBD2 (6 bases). Trimming took off 5 bases at V and 3 bases at J, with 13 bases between the two ends. From germline, CDR1 is SEHNR and CDR2 FQNEAQ (reference sequence). This CDR3 is built from 15 residues. The CDR3 region has the DNA TGTGCCAGCAGCCGAGCGGGTGACTACACCGGGGAGCTGTTTTTT. Protein: CASSRAGDYTGELFF.